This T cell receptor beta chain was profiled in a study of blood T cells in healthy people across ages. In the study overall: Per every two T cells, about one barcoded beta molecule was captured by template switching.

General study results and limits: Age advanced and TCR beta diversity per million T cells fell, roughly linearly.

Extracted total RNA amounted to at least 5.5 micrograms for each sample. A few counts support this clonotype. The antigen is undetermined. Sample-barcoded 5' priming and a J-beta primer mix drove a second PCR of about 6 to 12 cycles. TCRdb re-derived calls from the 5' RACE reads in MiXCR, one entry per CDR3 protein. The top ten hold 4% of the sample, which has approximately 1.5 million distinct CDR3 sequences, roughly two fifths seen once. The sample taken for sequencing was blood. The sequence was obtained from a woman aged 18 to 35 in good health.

The CDR3 reads CASSFRGSLYNEQFF. The CDR3 DNA reads as TGTGCCAGCAGTTTCAGAGGGAGTCTTTACAATGAGCAGTTCTTC. The V gene is TRBV28, the J gene TRBJ2-1; D is perhaps TRBD2 (5 bases). Per the germline V gene, CDR1 is MDHEN and CDR2 is SYDVKM. CDR3 length: 15 amino acids. Trimming left V 3 bases short and J 4 bases short, with 13 bases between.